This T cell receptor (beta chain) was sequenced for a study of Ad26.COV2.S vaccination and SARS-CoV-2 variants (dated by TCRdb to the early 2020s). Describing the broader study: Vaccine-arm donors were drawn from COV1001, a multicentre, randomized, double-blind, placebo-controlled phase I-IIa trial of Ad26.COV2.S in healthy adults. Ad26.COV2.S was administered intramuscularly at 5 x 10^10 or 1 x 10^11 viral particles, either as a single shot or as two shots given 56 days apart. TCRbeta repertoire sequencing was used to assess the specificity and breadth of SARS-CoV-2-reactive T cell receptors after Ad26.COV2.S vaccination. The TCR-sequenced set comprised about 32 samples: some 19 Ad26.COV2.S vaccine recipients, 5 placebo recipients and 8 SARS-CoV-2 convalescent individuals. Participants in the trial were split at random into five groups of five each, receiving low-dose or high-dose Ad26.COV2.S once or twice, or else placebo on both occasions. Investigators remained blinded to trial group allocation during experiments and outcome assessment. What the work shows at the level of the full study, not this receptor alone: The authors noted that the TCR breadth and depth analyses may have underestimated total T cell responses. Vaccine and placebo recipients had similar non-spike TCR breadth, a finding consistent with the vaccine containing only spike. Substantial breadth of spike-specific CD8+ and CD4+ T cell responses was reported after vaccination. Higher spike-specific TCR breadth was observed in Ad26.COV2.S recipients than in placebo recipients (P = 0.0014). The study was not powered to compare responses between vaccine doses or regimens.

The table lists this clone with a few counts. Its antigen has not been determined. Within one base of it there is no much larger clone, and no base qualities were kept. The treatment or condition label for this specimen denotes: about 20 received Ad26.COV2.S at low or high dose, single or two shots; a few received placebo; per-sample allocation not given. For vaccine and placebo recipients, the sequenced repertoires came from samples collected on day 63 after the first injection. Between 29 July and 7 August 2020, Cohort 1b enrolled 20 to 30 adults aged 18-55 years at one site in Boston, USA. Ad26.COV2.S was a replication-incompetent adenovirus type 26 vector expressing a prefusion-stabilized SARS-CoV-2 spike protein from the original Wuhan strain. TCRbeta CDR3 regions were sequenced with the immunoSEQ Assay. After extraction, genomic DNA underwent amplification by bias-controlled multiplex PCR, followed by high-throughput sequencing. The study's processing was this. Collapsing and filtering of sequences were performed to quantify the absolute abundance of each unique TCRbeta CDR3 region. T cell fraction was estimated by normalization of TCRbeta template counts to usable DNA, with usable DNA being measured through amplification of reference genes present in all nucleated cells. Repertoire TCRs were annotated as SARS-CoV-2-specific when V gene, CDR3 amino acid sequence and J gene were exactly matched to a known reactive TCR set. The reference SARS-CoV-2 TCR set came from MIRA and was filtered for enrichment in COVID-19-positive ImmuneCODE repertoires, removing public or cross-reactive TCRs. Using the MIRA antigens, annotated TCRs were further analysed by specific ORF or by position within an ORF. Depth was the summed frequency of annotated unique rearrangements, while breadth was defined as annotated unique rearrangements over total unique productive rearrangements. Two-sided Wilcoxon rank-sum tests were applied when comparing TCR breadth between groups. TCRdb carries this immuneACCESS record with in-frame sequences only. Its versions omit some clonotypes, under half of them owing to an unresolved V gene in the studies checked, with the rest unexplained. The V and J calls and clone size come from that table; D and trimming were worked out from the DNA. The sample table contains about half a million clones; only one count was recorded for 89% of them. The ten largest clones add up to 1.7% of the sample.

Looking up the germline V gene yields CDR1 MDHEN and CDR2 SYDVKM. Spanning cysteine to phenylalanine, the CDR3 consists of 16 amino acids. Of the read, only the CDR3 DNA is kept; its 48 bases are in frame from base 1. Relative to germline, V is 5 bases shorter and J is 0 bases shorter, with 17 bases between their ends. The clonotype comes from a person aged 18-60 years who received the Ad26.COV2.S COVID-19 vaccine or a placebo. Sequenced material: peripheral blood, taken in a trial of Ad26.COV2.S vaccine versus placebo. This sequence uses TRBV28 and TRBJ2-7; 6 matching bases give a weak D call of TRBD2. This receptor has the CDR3 CASSPRRGISSYEQYF. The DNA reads TGTGCCAGCAGTCCCAGACGGGGGATAAGCTCCTACGAGCAGTACTTC.